This passage covers 14 T cell receptor beta chains from one sample sequenced in a study of cytomegalovirus exposure and HLA in healthy donors. PCR primers comprised 60 Vbeta and 13 Jbeta primers. Some clones are missing from TCRdb's copy, which holds only in-frame ones; the method was immunoSEQ multiplex PCR. This table has approximately 110,000 clones, about two thirds appearing once. The sample was PBMCs. The receptors were gathered from a man aged 55 to 70 in good health and CMV-seropositive.

This clone was seen a handful of times. This chain uses TRBV5-1 with TRBJ2-3; D not resolved. Trimming took off 5 bases at V and 3 bases at J, with 7 bases between the two ends. CDR1 and CDR2 from the germline V gene are SGHRS and YFSETQ. There are 12 residues in the CDR3. Here the CDR3 reads CASRAPTDTQYF. DNA for the CDR3: TGCGCCAGCAGAGCCCCGACAGATACGCAGTATTTT.

This clone was counted a single time. The chain has TRBV10-3 and TRBJ1-1, with 7 bases identical to TRBD1. V was clipped by 6 bases and J by 7 bases; unmatched bases: 5. CDR3 size: 12 residues. The germline gives CDR1 ENHRY, CDR2 SYGVKD. This CDR3 is CAISPRDSEAFF. The CDR3, as DNA: TGTGCCATCAGCCCCCGGGACAGTGAAGCTTTCTTT.

J is TRBJ2-7 and V is TRBV5-1; D remains ambiguous. The CDR3 is made up of 12 amino acids. Trimming removed 2 bases from V and 0 bases from J, with 3 bases in between. Germline assignment: CDR1 SGHRS and CDR2 YFSETQ. CDR3 in DNA: TGCGCCAGCAGCTTTAACTCCTACGAGCAGTACTTC. Translation gives CASSFNSYEQYF. The full variable domain, its missing parts supplied by reference TRBV5-1 and TRBJ2-7, is KAGVTQTPRYLIKTRGQQVTLSCSPISGHRSVSWYQQTPGQGLQFLFEYFSETQRNKGNFPGRFSGRQFSNSRSEMNVSTLELGDSALYLCASSFNSYEQYFGPGTRLTVT.

This sequence joins TRBV6-6 and TRBJ2-2, with 8 bases lining up with TRBD2. The germline V gene encodes CDR1 MNHNY and CDR2 SVGAGI (reference sequence). CDR3 length: 16 residues. The V and J ends lost 7 bases and 1 base, in that order; junction bases with no gene match: 8. The CDR3 protein is CASKGGGGMNTGELFF. CDR3 nucleotide sequence: TGTGCCAGCAAGGGGGGCGGGGGGATGAACACCGGGGAGCTGTTTTTT.

The chain combines TRBV9 with TRBJ1-2, with a weak D call TRBD1 (5 bases). This CDR3 is 17 amino acids long. In germline, CDR1 is SGDLS, CDR2 YYNGEE. Between the trimmed V and J ends, which lost 0 bases and 4 bases, there was a span of 19 bases. CDR3 bases: TGTGCCAGCAGCGTAGGTCTGGGCCGGGGGACCGCCTATGGCTACACCTTC. It is translated as CASSVGLGRGTAYGYTF.

The rearrangement links TRBV27 to TRBJ2-3; 15 bases are a match to TRBD2. Germline V lookup: CDR1 MNHEY, CDR2 SMNVEV (reference sequence). The CDR3 is 19 residues long. Trimming removed 2 bases from V and 5 bases from J; junction bases left unmatched: 11. CDR3 coding DNA: TGTGCCAGCAGTTTAAGGGTCTGGACTAGCGGGGGGGTGATAGATACGCAGTATTTT. Amino acids: CASSLRVWTSGGVIDTQYF.

V gene TRBV5-4 combines with J gene TRBJ1-5; D is ambiguous. The CDR3 consists of 14 residues. Germline-derived CDR1 and CDR2 are SGHNT and YYREEE (reference sequence). Trimming pared 0 bases from V and 5 bases from J, leaving 9 bases between. This CDR3 is CASSLAGLHQPQHF. The CDR3 DNA reads as TGTGCCAGCAGCTTGGCAGGCCTACATCAGCCCCAGCATTTT.

The chain is built from TRBV6-4 and TRBJ2-3, with 13 positions matching TRBD2. V gave up 3 bases and J gave up 4 bases; unmatched junction bases: 1. CDR3 size: 15 residues. CDR1 is MRHNA and CDR2 is SNTAGT in the germline V gene. The CDR3 sequence: CASSEGLAGPDTQYF. DNA for the CDR3: TGTGCCAGCAGTGAGGGACTAGCGGGGCCAGATACGCAGTATTTT.

Notes on this clone: Other nucleotide sequences in the sample specify the same CDR3. The rearrangement links TRBV10-3 to TRBJ1-4, with D perhaps TRBD1 (5 bases). The germline gives CDR1 ENHRY, CDR2 SYGVKD. This CDR3 is 13 amino acids long. V lost 5 bases and J lost 7, with 11 bases in between. The DNA of the CDR3 is TGTGCCATCAGTACAGGATTCGGTGAAAAACTGTTTTTT. Encoded protein: CAISTGFGEKLFF.

A few counts support this clone. V and J are TRBV7-2 and TRBJ1-2; the match to TRBD1 covers 11 bases. V trimming: 1 base; J trimming: 8 bases; junction bases outside the gene matches: 6. The CDR3 has 15 amino acids. Germline V gives CDR1 SGHTA, CDR2 FQGNSA. The CDR3 DNA is TGTGCCAGCAGCTTAGTATGGACAGGGGGCGAAGGCTACACCTTC. It yields the protein CASSLVWTGGEGYTF.

About this clone: Germline is not matched at one junction end, which may reflect a read error. V and J are TRBV11-3 and TRBJ1-1; D not resolved. The germline V gene encodes CDR1 SGHNT and CDR2 YENEEA. This CDR3 is built from 14 residues. The CDR3 loop reads CASSLAGPRTEAFF. Here the CDR3 DNA reads TGTGCCAGCAGTTTAGCTGGCCCGAGGACTGAAGCTTTCTTT.

The CDR3 loop is CASSWQYNEKLFF. CDR3 nucleotides: TGTGCCAGCAGTTGGCAGTATAATGAAAAACTGTTTTTT. The rearrangement uses TRBV28 and TRBJ1-4; D unresolved. V lost 4 bases and J 4 bases, leaving 7 bases between the germline ends. Germline V CDR1 and CDR2: MDHEN, SYDVKM. This CDR3 region has 13 residues.

The genes are TRBV29-1 and TRBJ2-1; tentative D call: TRBD1 (5 bases). The CDR3 sequence is 14 residues long. The germline V and J ends were trimmed by 2 bases and 0 bases, with 8 bases remaining between them. Germline V gene lookup returns CDR1 SQVTM and CDR2 ANQGSEA. DNA for the CDR3: TGCAGCGTTGAAAGGGGCGCCTCCTACAATGAGCAGTTCTTC. This codes for CSVERGASYNEQFF.

The V gene is TRBV7-3, the J gene TRBJ1-1; tentatively, D is TRBD1 (6 bases). CDR1 SGHTA and CDR2 FQGTGA come from the germline V gene. The CDR3 extends over 14 amino acids. V was shortened by 1 base and J by 4 bases, with 10 bases between the two germline ends. CDR3 coding DNA: TGTGCCAGCAGCTTAAACAGGGCGGGCACTGAAGCTTTCTTT. Translated: CASSLNRAGTEAFF.